These 27 T cell receptor beta chains were sequenced from one sample in a study of PD-1 blockade in classical Hodgkin lymphoma. Sample time point: cycle 4 day 1 (C4D1), after 5 to 7 weeks of nivolumab. All the patients suffered relapse after autologous stem cell transplantation, and brentuximab vedotin exposure differed. TCRdb keeps only in-frame clones here, not all; method: immunoSEQ multiplex PCR. The repertoire holds approximately 61,000 clones, with 70% to 90% as singletons. The input for sequencing was peripheral blood mononuclear cells (PBMCs), taken before the fourth cycle of nivolumab. These receptors came from a human donor with classical Hodgkin lymphoma.

The chain links TRBV5-1 to TRBJ2-1; TRBD2 aligns across 10 bases. Germline V gene data show CDR1 as SGHRS and CDR2 as YFSETQ. The CDR3 covers 14 residues. Trimming cost V 5 bases and J 5 bases; bases outside gene matches: 4. The CDR3 DNA sequence: TGCGCCAGCAGTATAGCGGGGGGACACAATGAGCAGTTCTTC. This sequence encodes CASSIAGGHNEQFF.

V gene TRBV7-6 combines with J gene TRBJ1-5; D ambiguous. The V gene's germline CDR1 is SGHVS and CDR2 FNYEAQ. This CDR3 has 19 amino acids. With 1 base removed from V and 1 base from J, the gap between germline ends came to 20 bases. The CDR3 protein is CASSLGGVRMVWSNQPQHF. In nucleotides, the CDR3 is TGTGCCAGCAGCTTAGGTGGGGTACGGATGGTTTGGAGCAATCAGCCCCAGCATTTT.

The chain employs TRBV5-4 and TRBJ2-7, with 9 bases matching TRBD1. Per germline, CDR1 SGHNT and CDR2 YYREEE (reference sequence). Trimming at V came to 2 bases and at J to 5 bases, leaving 8 bases not matched to a gene. CDR3 length: 15 residues. The CDR3 protein is CASSFGQGIVHEQYF. The DNA for the CDR3 is TGTGCCAGCAGCTTCGGACAGGGGATTGTCCACGAGCAGTACTTC.

This clone was detected a few times. The V and J genes are TRBV5-1 and TRBJ2-1, with D possibly matching TRBD2 (7 bases). This CDR3 is built from 18 residues. Trimming removed 2 bases from V and 9 bases from J, with 27 bases in between. Germline V gene data show CDR1 as SGHRS and CDR2 as YFSETQ. DNA for the CDR3: TGCGCCAGCAGCTTAATGGTAATGGGGGGGCGATCGTCGGGTGAGCAGTTCTTC. It codes for CASSLMVMGGRSSGEQFF.

The chain couples TRBV5-1 to TRBJ1-4; 8 nucleotides match TRBD1. Germline CDR1 is SGHRS and CDR2 is YFSETQ. The CDR3 sequence is 16 residues long. The J segment lost 4 bases and the V segment lost 0 bases, leaving 5 bases of the junction unmatched. CDR3 amino acids: CASSLDRGSNNEKLFF. The DNA of the CDR3 is TGCGCCAGCAGCTTGGACAGGGGGAGTAATAATGAAAAACTGTTTTTT.

This chain connects TRBV5-8 to TRBJ1-4; D possibly corresponds to TRBD1 (5 bases). Per germline, CDR1 SGHTS and CDR2 YDEGEE. The CDR3 contains 17 residues. Deletions cut 4 bases from V and 0 bases from J, with 16 bases between. For the CDR3, the DNA is TGTGCCAGCAGCCCATCACCCTGGGGGGCAACTAATGAAAAACTGTTTTTT. Its translation is CASSPSPWGATNEKLFF.

This chain connects TRBV19 to TRBJ1-2; the D gene is possibly TRBD1 (5 bases). With 5 bases removed from V and 1 base from J, the gap between germline ends came to 11 bases. CDR3 length equals 14 residues. From germline, CDR1 is LNHDA and CDR2 SQIVND (reference sequence). In DNA, the CDR3 is TGTGCCAGTAGTCCGGGACCGATTAACTATGGCTACACCTTC. It translates to CASSPGPINYGYTF.

In DNA form, the CDR3 reads TGTGCCAGCTCGAACCGGTTCTCGAATGAGCAGTTCTTC. Its protein is CASSNRFSNEQFF. The rearrangement uses TRBV18 and TRBJ2-1; D is undetermined. The CDR3 is 13 residues long. The germline V gene has CDR1 KGHSH and CDR2 LQKENI. With 6 bases removed from V and 7 bases from J, the gap between germline ends came to 13 bases.

The chain joins TRBV10-3 to TRBJ2-7; D is possibly TRBD1 (6 bases). The germline V gene has CDR1 ENHRY and CDR2 SYGVKD. The CDR3 spans 12 residues. Trimming removed 11 bases from V and 6 bases from J, with 17 bases in between. CDR3 sequence (DNA): TGTGCCGCGCGACAGGAAAGGGGCGAGCAGTACTTC. It encodes CAARQERGEQYF.

V gene TRBV9 combines with J gene TRBJ2-3; 10 bases are a match to TRBD1. The V segment lost 3 bases and the J segment 4 bases; nucleotides outside the gene matches: 5. The CDR3 sequence is 15 residues long. Per germline, CDR1 SGDLS and CDR2 YYNGEE. The CDR3 nucleotides read TGTGCCAGCAGCGGGACAGGGGGGTTTGCAGATACGCAGTATTTT. Residues: CASSGTGGFADTQYF.

The rearrangement joins TRBV7-9 to TRBJ2-7, with 8 bases identical to TRBD2. With 6 bases clipped from V and 7 bases from J, the junction kept 11 bases outside the gene matches. The germline CDR1 and CDR2 sequences are SEHNR and FQNEAQ (reference sequence). The CDR3 sequence is 14 residues long. CDR3 DNA: TGTGCCAGCAGGAGGACCGGGTCTAGCGGGGAGCAGTACTTC. Translating gives CASRRTGSSGEQYF.

The V gene is TRBV27, the J gene TRBJ2-1; 10 bases match TRBD2. The germline CDR1 and CDR2 sequences are MNHEY and SMNVEV (reference sequence). V was clipped by 6 bases and J by 3 bases; unmatched bases: 5. The length of the CDR3 is 15 residues. The CDR3 nucleotides read TGTGCCAGCAGCCGAGCGGGGGGGAACTACAATGAGCAGTTCTTC. This sequence encodes CASSRAGGNYNEQFF.

The rearrangement links TRBV7-8 to TRBJ1-2; the D gene is possibly TRBD1 (6 bases). Deletions cut 5 bases from V and 5 bases from J, with 15 bases between. CDR1 is SGHVS, CDR2 FQNEAQ, per germline. This CDR3 spans 14 amino acids. The CDR3 coding sequence is TGTGCCAGCAGCCTAGGGGGATTCTGGTATGGCTACACCTTC. Translating it yields CASSLGGFWYGYTF.

Regarding this clone: The same CDR3 can be traced to other DNA sequences in this sample. The rearrangement uses TRBV5-1 and TRBJ2-7; no clear D gene. Germline-derived CDR1 and CDR2 are SGHRS and YFSETQ. Trimming left V 0 bases short and J 3 bases short, with 7 bases between. This CDR3 has 13 residues. The CDR3 bases are TGCGCCAGCAGCTTGGAAGGCTACTACGAGCAGTACTTC. Translation: CASSLEGYYEQYF.

The chain uses TRBV7-9 and TRBJ1-6; tentatively, D is TRBD1 (6 bases). V was pared by 2 bases and J by 5 bases, with 16 bases between. Germline V gene data show CDR1 as SEHNR and CDR2 as FQNEAQ (reference sequence). This CDR3 has 17 amino acids. DNA of the CDR3: TGTGCCAGCAGCTTAAAGGGGGGGGACACCCATAATTCACCCCTCCACTTT. Translating gives CASSLKGGDTHNSPLHF.

The chain is built from TRBV5-1 and TRBJ2-3, with D perhaps matching TRBD1 (5 bases). V lost 2 bases to trimming and J lost 5 bases, with 9 bases between them. This CDR3 contains 13 residues. Per germline, CDR1 SGHRS and CDR2 YFSETQ. The CDR3 DNA reads TGCGCCAGCAGCTTAACAGGTGTAGATACGCAGTATTTT. It encodes CASSLTGVDTQYF.

This rearrangement joins TRBV30 to TRBJ1-2; perhaps TRBD1 as D (6 bases). The CDR3 has 17 residues. V dropped 2 bases and J dropped 8 bases, with 27 bases sitting between them. CDR1 is GTSNPN and CDR2 is SVGIG in the germline V gene (reference sequence). The CDR3 region is CAWSSTRDPRGRIGYTF. In nucleotides, the CDR3 is TGTGCCTGGAGTTCCACCCGTGACCCAAGGGGGAGGATAGGCTACACCTTC. Full variable domain (outside the CDR3, taken from reference TRBV30 and TRBJ1-2): SQTIHQWPATLVQPVGSPLSLECTVEGTSNPNLYWYRQAAGRGLQLLFYSVGIGQISSEVPQNLSASRPQDRQFILSSKKLLLSDSGFYLCAWSSTRDPRGRIGYTFGSGTRLTVV.

The gene calls are TRBV7-8 and TRBJ1-5; no definite D call. Trimming cost V 2 bases and J 3 bases, with 5 bases left between them. The CDR3 is 13 residues long. Looked up from germline, CDR1 is SGHVS and CDR2 is FQNEAQ. The CDR3 protein is CASSLTINQPQHF. The CDR3 bases are TGTGCCAGCAGCTTAACAATCAATCAGCCCCAGCATTTT.

V usage is TRBV5-1 and J usage is TRBJ1-2; TRBD1 matches at 9 bases. In germline, CDR1 is SGHRS, CDR2 YFSETQ. CDR3 length: 15 amino acids. The J segment lost 4 bases and the V segment lost 2 bases, leaving 6 bases of the junction unmatched. The CDR3 nucleotides are TGCGCCAGCAGCTTAACAGGGGGCTCGGGCTATGGCTACACCTTC. As protein: CASSLTGGSGYGYTF.

This clone was seen only a few times. This chain joins TRBV7-9 and TRBJ1-6; D is unresolved. The V and J ends lost 7 bases and 5 bases respectively, with 9 bases between them. Germline-derived CDR1 and CDR2 are SEHNR and FQNEAQ (reference sequence). This CDR3 has 13 amino acids. The CDR3 DNA is TGTGCCAGCACGCACCGTGATAATTCACCCCTCCACTTT. Translation gives CASTHRDNSPLHF.

The chain links TRBV5-1 to TRBJ2-2, with 7 bases that match TRBD2. V was clipped by 2 bases and J by 7 bases; unmatched bases: 5. Germline loops: CDR1 SGHRS, CDR2 YFSETQ. This CDR3 spans 14 amino acids. DNA for the CDR3: TGCGCCAGCAGCTTTGCGGGGGAGATCGGGGAGCTGTTTTTT. Amino acids: CASSFAGEIGELFF.

The rearrangement links TRBV7-3 to TRBJ1-1; D is uncertain. The CDR3 length is 14 residues. The V gene lost 2 bases and the J gene lost 5 bases, with 12 bases spanning the gap. CDR1 is SGHTA and CDR2 is FQGTGA in the germline V gene. The CDR3 DNA reads as TGTGCCAGCAGCTTACGGGCGGGGTATACTGAAGCTTTCTTT. Its protein product is CASSLRAGYTEAFF. Supplemented by reference TRBV7-3 and TRBJ1-1, the full variable domain reads GAGVSQTPSNKVTEKGKYVELRCDPISGHTALYWYRQSLGQGPEFLIYFQGTGAADDSGLPNDRFFAVRPEGSVSTLKIQRTERGDSAVYLCASSLRAGYTEAFFGQGTRLTVV.

The J gene is TRBJ2-5, the V gene TRBV5-1, with 7 positions matching TRBD2. Per the germline V gene, CDR1 is SGHRS and CDR2 is YFSETQ. The CDR3 spans 14 residues. J gave up 1 base and V 4 bases, and 4 bases lay outside the gene matches. CDR3 amino acids: CASSKSGAQETQYF. The CDR3 DNA sequence: TGCGCCAGCAGCAAAAGCGGGGCCCAAGAGACCCAGTACTTC.

V is TRBV4-1 and J is TRBJ2-5; D unresolved. V gave up 1 base and J gave up 1 base, with 4 bases separating them. The CDR3 spans 13 residues. CDR1 is MGHRA and CDR2 is YSYEKL in the germline V gene. Here the CDR3 reads CASSQVSQETQYF. The CDR3 region has the DNA TGCGCCAGCAGCCAAGTAAGCCAAGAGACCCAGTACTTC.

There are a few counts of this clone. This chain links TRBV11-2 with TRBJ1-1; D possibly corresponds to TRBD1 (5 bases). Trimming left V 5 bases short and J 0 bases short, with 19 bases between. The CDR3 is made up of 17 amino acids. In germline, CDR1 is SGHAT, CDR2 FQNNGV. CDR3 sequence (DNA): TGTGCCAGCAGCCTACACCCAGGGCGCTCAATGAACACTGAAGCTTTCTTT. Amino acid sequence: CASSLHPGRSMNTEAFF.

This clone was seen a single time. CDR3 in DNA: TGTGCCAGCATTCCCCAGGGGCCTTCCGTTATTCAGTACTTC. This sequence encodes CASIPQGPSVIQYF. This chain uses TRBV2 with TRBJ2-4; tentatively, D is TRBD1 (6 bases). Trimming removed 7 bases from V and 10 bases from J, with 20 bases in between. CDR3 length equals 14 residues. Looked up from germline, CDR1 is SNHLY and CDR2 is FYNNEI. Drawing the rest from reference TRBV2 and TRBJ2-4, the complete variable domain is EPEVTQTPSHQVTQMGQEVILRCVPISNHLYFYWYRQILGQKVEFLVSFYNNEISEKSEIFDDQFSVERPDGSNFTLKIRSTKLEDSAMYFCASIPQGPSVIQYFGAGTRLSVL.

The chain recombines TRBV7-9 with TRBJ1-5, with D possibly being TRBD1 (5 bases). V was pared by 5 bases and J by 6 bases, with 8 bases between. CDR3 length equals 12 residues. Germline-derived CDR1 and CDR2 are SEHNR and FQNEAQ (reference sequence). The CDR3 spells CASSPDSQPQHF. In DNA form, the CDR3 reads TGTGCCAGCAGCCCAGACAGTCAGCCCCAGCATTTT.